Following are 4 T cell receptor beta chains from one sample sequenced in a study of CXCR3-negative and CXCR3-positive naive CD8 T cells. In preparing the TRB cDNA libraries, 5' RACE with UMI labels was used. TCRdb reprocessed the 5' RACE reads; each CDR3 protein has one entry and no DNA is given. There are about 22,000 distinct CDR3 sequences in the sample, with 15% to 25% held by the top ten. The specimen sequenced was memory CD8+ T cells from blood. The receptor source for this set is a human donor in good health. Some clones in this sample may be carry-over from other donors' samples.

The chain has TRBV7-3 and TRBJ2-1; TCRdb selects TRBD1, and the lack of DNA leaves this call unchecked. The germline gives CDR1 SGHTA, CDR2 FQGTGA. This CDR3 has 13 residues. The CDR3 sequence is CASSLPRGDEQFF.

The chain links TRBV4-1 to TRBJ2-1; TCRdb names TRBD1, which stays unverified in the absence of DNA. The length of the CDR3 is 17 residues. Germline V lookup: CDR1 MGHRA, CDR2 YSYEKL. The CDR3 loop is CASSQETPRGAYNEQFF.

The V gene is TRBV28, the J gene TRBJ2-5; the D gene TCRdb calls, TRBD2, cannot be checked with no DNA. This CDR3 comprises 15 residues. Germline-derived CDR1 and CDR2 are MDHEN and SYDVKM. This CDR3 is CASSFLQNLQETQYF. Filled out from reference TRBV28 and TRBJ2-5, the complete variable domain reads DVKVTQSSRYLVKRTGEKVFLECVQDMDHENMFWYRQDPGLGLRLIYFSYDVKMKEKGDIPEGYSVSREKKERFSLILESASTNQTSMYLCASSFLQNLQETQYFGPGTRLLVL.

The CDR3 protein is CASSPKWGSVTGELFF. This chain joins TRBV7-9 and TRBJ2-2. CDR3 length: 16 amino acids. Germline-derived CDR1 and CDR2 are SEHNR and FQNEAQ (reference sequence).